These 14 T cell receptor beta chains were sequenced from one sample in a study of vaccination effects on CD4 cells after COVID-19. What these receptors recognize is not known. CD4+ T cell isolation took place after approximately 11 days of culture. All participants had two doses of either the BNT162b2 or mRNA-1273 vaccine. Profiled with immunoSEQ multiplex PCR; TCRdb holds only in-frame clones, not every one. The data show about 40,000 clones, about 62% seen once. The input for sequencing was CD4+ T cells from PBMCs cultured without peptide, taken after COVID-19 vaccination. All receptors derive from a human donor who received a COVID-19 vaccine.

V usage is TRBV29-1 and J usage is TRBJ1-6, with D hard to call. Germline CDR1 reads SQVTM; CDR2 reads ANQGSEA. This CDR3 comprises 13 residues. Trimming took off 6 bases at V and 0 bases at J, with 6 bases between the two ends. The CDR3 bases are TGCAGCGTCCTGGACTCCTATAATTCACCCCTCCACTTT. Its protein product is CSVLDSYNSPLHF.

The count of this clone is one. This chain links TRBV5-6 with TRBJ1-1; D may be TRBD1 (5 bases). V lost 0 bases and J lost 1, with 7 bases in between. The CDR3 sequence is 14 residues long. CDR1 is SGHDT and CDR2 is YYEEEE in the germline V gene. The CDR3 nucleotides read TGTGCCAGCAGCTTGGTAAGGGGGAACACTGAAGCTTTCTTT. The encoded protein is CASSLVRGNTEAFF.

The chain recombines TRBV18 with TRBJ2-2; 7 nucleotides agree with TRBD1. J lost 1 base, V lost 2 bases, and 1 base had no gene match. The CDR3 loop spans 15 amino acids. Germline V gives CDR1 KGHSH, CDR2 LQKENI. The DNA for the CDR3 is TGTGCCAGCTCACCAACAGGGGTGAACACCGGGGAGCTGTTTTTT. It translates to CASSPTGVNTGELFF.

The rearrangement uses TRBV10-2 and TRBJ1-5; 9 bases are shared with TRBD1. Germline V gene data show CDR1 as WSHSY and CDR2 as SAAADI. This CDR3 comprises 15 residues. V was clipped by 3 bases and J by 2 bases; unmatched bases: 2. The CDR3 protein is CASSETGGGNQPQHF. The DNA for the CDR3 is TGCGCCAGCAGTGAAACAGGGGGCGGCAATCAGCCCCAGCATTTT.

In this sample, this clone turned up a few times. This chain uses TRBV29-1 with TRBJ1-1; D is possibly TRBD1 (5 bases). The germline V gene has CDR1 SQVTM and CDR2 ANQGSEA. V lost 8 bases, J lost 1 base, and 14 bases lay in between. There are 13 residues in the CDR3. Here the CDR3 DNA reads TGCAGCACAAAGTCAGGGCCGAACACTGAAGCTTTCTTT. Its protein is CSTKSGPNTEAFF.

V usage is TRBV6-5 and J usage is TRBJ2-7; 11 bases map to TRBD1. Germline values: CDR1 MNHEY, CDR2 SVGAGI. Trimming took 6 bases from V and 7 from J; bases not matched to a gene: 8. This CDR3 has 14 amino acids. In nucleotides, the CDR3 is TGTGCCAGCAGCTCCGGACAGGGGGCGTGGGAGCAGTACTTC. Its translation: CASSSGQGAWEQYF.

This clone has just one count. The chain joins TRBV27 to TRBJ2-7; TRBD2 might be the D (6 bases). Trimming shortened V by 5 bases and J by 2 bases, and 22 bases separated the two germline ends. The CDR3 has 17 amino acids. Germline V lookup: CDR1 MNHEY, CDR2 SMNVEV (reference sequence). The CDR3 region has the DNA TGTGCCAGCAGTCCCCTTACGGGACTCCGCCTAACCTACGAGCAGTACTTC. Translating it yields CASSPLTGLRLTYEQYF.

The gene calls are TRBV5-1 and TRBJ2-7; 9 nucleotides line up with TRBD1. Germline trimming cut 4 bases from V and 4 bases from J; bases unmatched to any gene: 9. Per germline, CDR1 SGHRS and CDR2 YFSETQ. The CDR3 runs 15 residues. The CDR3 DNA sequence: TGCGCCAGCAGCCCTGGGACAGGGTTCTCATACGAGCAGTACTTC. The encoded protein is CASSPGTGFSYEQYF.

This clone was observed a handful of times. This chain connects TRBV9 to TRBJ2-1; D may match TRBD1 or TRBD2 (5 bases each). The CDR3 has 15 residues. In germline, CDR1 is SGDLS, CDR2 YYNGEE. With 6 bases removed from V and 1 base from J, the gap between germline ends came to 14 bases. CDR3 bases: TGTGCCAGCACTGGGGGATCCAGGTCCTACAATGAGCAGTTCTTC. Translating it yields CASTGGSRSYNEQFF.

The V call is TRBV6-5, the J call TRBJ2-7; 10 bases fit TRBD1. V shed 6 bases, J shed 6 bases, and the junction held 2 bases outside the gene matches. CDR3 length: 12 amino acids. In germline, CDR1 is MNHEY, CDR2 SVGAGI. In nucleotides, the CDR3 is TGTGCCAGCAGGCGGACAGGGGGCGAGCAGTACTTC. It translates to CASRRTGGEQYF.

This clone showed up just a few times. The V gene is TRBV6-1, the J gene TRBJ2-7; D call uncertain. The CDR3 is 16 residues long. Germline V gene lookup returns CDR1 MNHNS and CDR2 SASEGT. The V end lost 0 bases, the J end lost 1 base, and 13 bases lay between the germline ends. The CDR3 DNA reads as TGTGCCAGCAGTGAAGCGCAAAGGGCTTGGTCCTACGAGCAGTACTTC. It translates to CASSEAQRAWSYEQYF.

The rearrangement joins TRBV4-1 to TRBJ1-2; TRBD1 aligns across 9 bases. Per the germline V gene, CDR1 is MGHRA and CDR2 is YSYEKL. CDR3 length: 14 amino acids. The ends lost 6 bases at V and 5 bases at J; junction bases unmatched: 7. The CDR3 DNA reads TGCGCCAGCAGAATTATACAGGGGGCGTATGGCTACACCTTC. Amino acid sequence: CASRIIQGAYGYTF.

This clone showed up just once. As DNA, the CDR3 is TGTGCCAGCAGTCCAGCGGGAGTGGGGGTTGGGGAGACCCAGTACTTC. Translation gives CASSPAGVGVGETQYF. The chain is built from TRBV5-4 and TRBJ2-5, with TRBD2 matching 8 bases. The V and J ends lost 5 bases and 5 bases, in that order; junction bases with no gene match: 14. The CDR3 sequence is 16 residues long. The germline V gene encodes CDR1 SGHNT and CDR2 YYREEE (reference sequence).

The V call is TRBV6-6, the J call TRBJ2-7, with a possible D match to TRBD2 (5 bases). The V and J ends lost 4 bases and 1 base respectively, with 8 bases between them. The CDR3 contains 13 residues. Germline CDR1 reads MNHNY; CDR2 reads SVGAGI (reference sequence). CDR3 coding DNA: TGTGCCAGCAGTTCATCGGGGTCCTACGAGCAGTACTTC. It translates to CASSSSGSYEQYF.